Following are 32 T cell receptor beta chains from one sample sequenced in a study of T cells after yellow fever vaccination. From the 5' RACE reads, TCRdb called clonotypes with MiXCR, one entry per CDR3 protein. In the table there are around 310,000 distinct CDR3 sequences, approximately 3.9% of which are singletons. This specimen was PBMCs, taken 5 days after the yellow fever booster vaccination. These TCRs come from a man younger than 35 who received the YFV17D yellow fever vaccine.

The chain joins TRBV29-1 to TRBJ2-7; no definite D call. The germline CDR1 and CDR2 sequences are SQVTM and ANQGSEA. The V gene lost 6 bases and the J gene lost 5 bases, with 11 bases spanning the gap. The CDR3 extends over 11 amino acids. The CDR3: CSVAFRNEQYF. In nucleotides, the CDR3 is TGCAGCGTCGCCTTCAGGAACGAGCAGTACTTC.

This clonotype was seen ten or more times. The chain is built from TRBV5-1 and TRBJ2-7; the match to TRBD1 covers 9 bases. J gave up 7 bases and V 4 bases, and 9 bases lay outside the gene matches. The CDR3 loop spans 14 amino acids. CDR1 and CDR2 (germline): SGHRS, YFSETQ. This CDR3 reads CASSTAGTGSEQYV. The CDR3 nucleotides read TGCGCCAGCAGCACGGCCGGGACAGGGAGTGAGCAGTACGTC.

The chain links TRBV12-3 or TRBV12-4 to TRBJ1-5; no firm D call. The CDR3 extends over 15 amino acids. Trimming took off 1 base at V and 0 bases at J, with 7 bases between the two ends. CDR3 residues: CASSLGTHSNQPQHF. The CDR3 DNA sequence: TGTGCCAGCAGTTTAGGGACTCATAGCAATCAGCCCCAGCATTTT.

V is TRBV7-2 and J is TRBJ2-7, with D maybe TRBD2 (6 bases). Germline CDR1 and CDR2: SGHTA and FQGNSA. V lost 6 bases, J lost 4 bases, and 16 bases lay in between. This CDR3 has 14 amino acids. CDR3 sequence: CASSSGPGVYEQYF. In DNA, the CDR3 is TGTGCCAGCAGTTCAGGACCGGGAGTATACGAGCAGTACTTC.

Only a few counts were recorded for this clonotype. V usage is TRBV4-3 and J usage is TRBJ2-2, with 9 bases matching TRBD1. Looked up from germline, CDR1 is LGHNA and CDR2 is YSLEER. The CDR3 runs 17 residues. With V trimmed by 0 bases and J by 2 bases, 4 bases remained unmatched. In DNA, the CDR3 is TGCGCCAGCAGCCAAGATCGGGACAGGGTTAACACCGGGGAGCTGTTTTTT. It translates to CASSQDRDRVNTGELFF.

This clonotype was seen ten or more times. The chain has TRBV6-5 and TRBJ2-5; D gene unclear. The V gene's germline CDR1 is MNHEY and CDR2 SVGAGI. The V and J ends lost 6 bases and 1 base respectively, with 6 bases between them. The CDR3 consists of 12 residues. The CDR3 DNA sequence: TGTGCCAGCAGGCACAGCCAAGAGACCCAGTACTTC. Amino acid sequence: CASRHSQETQYF.

This clonotype has a handful of counts. This chain joins TRBV4-1 and TRBJ2-3, with 7 bases identical to TRBD1. The CDR3 is made up of 16 amino acids. Germline CDR1 reads MGHRA; CDR2 reads YSYEKL. Losses at the gene ends were 0 bases for V and 4 bases for J; bases not matched to a gene: 7. The CDR3 loop is CASSQDFDRAPDTQYF. CDR3 bases: TGCGCCAGCAGCCAAGATTTTGACAGGGCGCCAGATACGCAGTATTTT.

This clonotype has at least ten counts. The chain carries TRBV10-3 and TRBJ2-3; possibly TRBD2 for D (5 bases). This CDR3 is 14 amino acids long. From germline, CDR1 is ENHRY and CDR2 SYGVKD. Trimming took off 0 bases at V and 3 bases at J, with 7 bases between the two ends. CDR3 nucleotide sequence: TGTGCCATCAGTGAGTCGGAGGATACAGATACGCAGTATTTT. Protein: CAISESEDTDTQYF.

This clonotype was seen a few times. The rearrangement joins TRBV10-3 to TRBJ1-1; D gene uncertain. Germline CDR1 and CDR2: ENHRY and SYGVKD. V dropped 4 bases and J dropped 7 bases, with 7 bases sitting between them. This CDR3 contains 11 residues. The CDR3 spells CAISAGSEAFF. The CDR3 region has the DNA TGTGCCATCAGTGCGGGAAGTGAAGCTTTCTTT.

This clonotype was seen ten or more times. The rearrangement uses TRBV28 and TRBJ2-3, with 7 nucleotides matching TRBD2. Trimming removed 4 bases from V and 3 bases from J; junction bases left unmatched: 4. Germline V CDR1 and CDR2: MDHEN, SYDVKM. There are 14 residues in the CDR3. CDR3 amino acids: CASSSGGRTDTQYF. As DNA, the CDR3 is TGTGCCAGCAGTTCGGGAGGACGAACAGATACGCAGTATTTT.

The J gene is TRBJ2-3, the V gene TRBV5-1, with TRBD2 matching 8 bases. Germline CDR1 SGHRS, CDR2 YFSETQ. Trimming removed 4 bases from V and 4 bases from J; junction bases left unmatched: 17. The CDR3 has 18 amino acids. As DNA, the CDR3 is TGCGCCAGCAGCCCGGGGACGGGGGGGTTTGGAAGCCCAGATACGCAGTATTTT. The encoded protein is CASSPGTGGFGSPDTQYF.

This clonotype was observed many times. The V and J genes are TRBV5-1 and TRBJ2-5, with TRBD1 as a possible D gene (5 bases). The CDR3 runs to 13 residues. Deletions cut 4 bases from V and 2 bases from J, with 9 bases between. The germline V gene has CDR1 SGHRS and CDR2 YFSETQ. The CDR3 spells CASSPGWQETQYF. Here the CDR3 DNA reads TGCGCCAGCAGCCCAGGGTGGCAAGAGACCCAGTACTTC. Full variable domain (rest looked up from reference TRBV5-1 and TRBJ2-5): KAGVTQTPRYLIKTRGQQVTLSCSPISGHRSVSWYQQTPGQGLQFLFEYFSETQRNKGNFPGRFSGRQFSNSRSEMNVSTLELGDSALYLCASSPGWQETQYFGPGTRLLVL.

This clonotype was observed many times. The V call is TRBV18, the J call TRBJ1-1; 7 bases align to TRBD1. CDR3 length: 14 amino acids. V shed 3 bases, J shed 5 bases, and the junction held 6 bases outside the gene matches. Germline V gives CDR1 KGHSH, CDR2 LQKENI. The CDR3 protein is CASSPTGIRTEAFF. In DNA form, the CDR3 reads TGTGCCAGCTCACCGACAGGGATTAGGACTGAAGCTTTCTTT.

The J gene is TRBJ2-5, the V gene TRBV4-1, with unresolved D. CDR3 length equals 15 residues. Germline V gene data show CDR1 as MGHRA and CDR2 as YSYEKL. Trimming left V 1 base short and J 5 bases short, with 14 bases between. The CDR3 spells CASSQVLSFGETQYF. The CDR3 nucleotides read TGCGCCAGCAGCCAAGTTTTATCGTTTGGGGAGACCCAGTACTTC.

In its sample, this clonotype was seen many times. This chain uses TRBV4-3 with TRBJ2-2, with TRBD2 matching 13 bases. The CDR3 has 18 residues. CDR1 is LGHNA, CDR2 YSLEER, per germline. V shed 3 bases and J 7 bases; nucleotides not matched to a gene: 11. The CDR3 bases are TGCGCCAGCAGCCAGGAAACCGGGACTAGCGGGGAGGACGGGGAGCTGTTTTTT. It encodes CASSQETGTSGEDGELFF.

This clonotype was counted many times. The chain employs TRBV5-4 and TRBJ2-2; TRBD1 might be the D (5 bases). V was clipped by 5 bases and J by 2 bases, with 16 bases between them. This CDR3 is 16 amino acids long. Germline CDR1 is SGHNT and CDR2 is YYREEE (reference sequence). CDR3 bases: TGTGCCAGCAGACTGTGGGGCGCTGGCAACACCGGGGAGCTGTTTTTT. Encoded protein: CASRLWGAGNTGELFF.

The rearrangement joins TRBV15 to TRBJ2-2, with 9 bases identical to TRBD2. The CDR3 extends over 18 amino acids. Germline assignment: CDR1 LNHNV and CDR2 YYDKDF (reference sequence). V shed 0 bases and J 3 bases; nucleotides not matched to a gene: 8. The CDR3: CATSRDGPSGAYTGELFF. CDR3 DNA sequence: TGTGCCACCAGCAGAGATGGACCTAGCGGGGCATACACCGGGGAGCTGTTTTTT.

This clonotype occurred a few times. One junction end disagrees with the germline gene, perhaps due to a read error. The V gene is TRBV20-1, the J gene TRBJ2-4, with TRBD1 matching over 7 bases. The CDR3 covers 14 residues. Germline values: CDR1 DFQATT, CDR2 SNEGSKA (reference sequence). The CDR3 DNA reads TGCAGTGCTAGTACACAGGGGTCTTATAACAATCAGTACTTC. This sequence encodes CSASTQGSYNNQYF.

This clonotype was observed many times. V usage is TRBV5-1 and J usage is TRBJ2-3, with 7 bases aligning to TRBD1. V dropped 4 bases and J dropped 2; count of bases not matched to a gene: 13. The CDR3 loop spans 17 amino acids. In germline, CDR1 is SGHRS, CDR2 YFSETQ. DNA for the CDR3: TGCGCCAGCAGCAACCGAATAAGGACAGGCCCCACAGATACGCAGTATTTT. Its translation: CASSNRIRTGPTDTQYF.

This clonotype appeared many times. V gene TRBV3-1 combines with J gene TRBJ2-5; D possibly corresponds to TRBD2 (6 bases). V gave up 4 bases and J gave up 1 base, with 13 bases separating them. From germline, CDR1 is LGHDT and CDR2 YNNKEL (reference sequence). The CDR3 runs 15 residues. In nucleotides, the CDR3 is TGTGCCAGCAGCCCAAGCGGAGGGACCCAAGAGACCCAGTACTTC. Translated, it gives CASSPSGGTQETQYF.

There are many counts of this clonotype. The chain uses TRBV18 and TRBJ2-7; 10 nucleotides align to TRBD1. The CDR3 has 16 amino acids. Germline V gene lookup returns CDR1 KGHSH and CDR2 LQKENI. The ends lost 3 bases at V and 3 bases at J; junction bases unmatched: 8. The CDR3 here is CASSPPGTGALYEQYF. The CDR3 region has the DNA TGTGCCAGCTCACCCCCTGGGACAGGGGCCCTCTACGAGCAGTACTTC.

As DNA, the CDR3 is TGTGCCAGCAGCAAGGTGGGAAGGGGGCGTGATAATGAGCAGTTCTTC. The encoded protein is CASSKVGRGRDNEQFF. The rearrangement uses TRBV21-1 and TRBJ2-1; TRBD1, the table's D call, lacks a check against the DNA. TRBV21-1 is recorded as a pseudogene. The CDR3 length is 16 residues.

This clonotype was counted only a few times. The chain combines TRBV5-1 with TRBJ2-1; TRBD2 agrees at 8 bases. Germline V gives CDR1 SGHRS, CDR2 YFSETQ. CDR3 size: 17 residues. The ends lost 2 bases at V and 4 bases at J; junction bases unmatched: 11. The CDR3 spells CASSFGSGTSLYNEQFF. In nucleotides, the CDR3 is TGCGCCAGCAGCTTCGGGTCAGGGACTAGTCTGTACAATGAGCAGTTCTTC.

The V and J genes are TRBV4-2 and TRBJ1-2; D gene ambiguous. The CDR3 runs 16 residues. The V gene lost 0 bases and the J gene lost 2 bases, with 13 bases spanning the gap. CDR1 is LGHNA and CDR2 is YNFKEQ in the germline V gene. This chain's CDR3 is CASSQDRVVSNYGYTF. DNA for the CDR3: TGTGCCAGCAGCCAAGATCGTGTGGTTTCGAACTATGGCTACACCTTC.

V gene TRBV24-1 combines with J gene TRBJ2-2, with D hard to call. CDR3 size: 15 residues. The V end was cut by 4 bases, the J end by 2 bases, with 10 bases between. Germline V gene lookup returns CDR1 KGHDR and CDR2 SFDVKD. For the CDR3, the DNA is TGTGCCACCAGTGACACGGGCCATAACACCGGGGAGCTGTTTTTT. As protein: CATSDTGHNTGELFF.

The chain uses TRBV4-2 and TRBJ1-2; D not certain. The CDR3 is made up of 15 amino acids. V lost 0 bases and J 7 bases, leaving 15 bases between the germline ends. Germline lookup yields CDR1 LGHNA and CDR2 YNFKEQ. The CDR3 bases are TGTGCCAGCAGCCAAGAGCAGCTGGAGGGAGGTGGCTACACCTTC. It yields the protein CASSQEQLEGGGYTF.

In its sample, this clonotype was seen a few times. This sequence joins TRBV20-1 and TRBJ1-6; TRBD1 is a possible D gene (6 bases). The germline V gene encodes CDR1 DFQATT and CDR2 SNEGSKA (reference sequence). Trimming removed 6 bases at V and 4 bases at J, with 16 bases between. The CDR3 has 15 amino acids. CDR3 loop: CSAPGAPLYNSPLHF. The DNA of the CDR3 is TGCAGTGCCCCAGGGGCGCCCCTTTATAATTCACCCCTCCACTTT.

This clonotype has only a few counts. The V gene is TRBV2, the J gene TRBJ1-1; the D is unclear. This CDR3 contains 13 residues. Between the trimmed V and J ends, which lost 2 bases and 1 base, there was a span of 5 bases. Germline V gene lookup returns CDR1 SNHLY and CDR2 FYNNEI. The CDR3 DNA reads as TGTGCCAGCAGTGAATTGGCGAACACTGAAGCTTTCTTT. Translation gives CASSELANTEAFF. The entire variable domain, with the rest obtained from reference TRBV2 and TRBJ1-1, is as follows: EPEVTQTPSHQVTQMGQEVILRCVPISNHLYFYWYRQILGQKVEFLVSFYNNEISEKSEIFDDQFSVERPDGSNFTLKIRSTKLEDSAMYFCASSELANTEAFFGQGTRLTVV.

This clonotype was recorded many times. This chain uses TRBV15 with TRBJ2-3; unclear D gene. CDR1 is LNHNV, CDR2 YYDKDF, per germline (reference sequence). This CDR3 has 12 amino acids. The V end lost 5 bases, the J end lost 6 bases, and 9 bases lay between the germline ends. The CDR3 spells CATSGLLDTQYF. CDR3 DNA sequence: TGTGCCACCAGCGGGCTCCTGGATACGCAGTATTTT.

The gene calls are TRBV15 and TRBJ2-5; TRBD2 matches 7 bases. The junction had 11 bases not matched to a gene; V was cut back by 8 bases and J by 5 bases. Germline values: CDR1 LNHNV, CDR2 YYDKDF (reference sequence). The CDR3 length is 14 residues. CDR3 DNA sequence: TGTGCCACCCATCCAGCGGGGCCCCCGGAGACCCAGTACTTC. Translating gives CATHPAGPPETQYF.

This clonotype came up a few times. The chain uses TRBV20-1 and TRBJ2-2, with a possible D match to TRBD1 (6 bases). The CDR3 covers 15 residues. Trimming removed 5 bases at V and 4 bases at J, with 17 bases between. The germline V gene has CDR1 DFQATT and CDR2 SNEGSKA (reference sequence). CDR3 sequence: CSAHRRGRGTGELFF. The DNA for the CDR3 is TGCAGTGCTCACCGCAGGGGTCGTGGCACCGGGGAGCTGTTTTTT.

In its sample, this clonotype was seen a few times. This chain uses TRBV27 with TRBJ2-1, with D hard to call. CDR3 length equals 14 residues. Germline-derived CDR1 and CDR2 are MNHEY and SMNVEV (reference sequence). V lost 3 bases and J lost 4, with 10 bases in between. CDR3 amino acids: CASSFKAAYNEQFF. The DNA for the CDR3 is TGTGCCAGCAGTTTCAAGGCAGCATACAATGAGCAGTTCTTC.